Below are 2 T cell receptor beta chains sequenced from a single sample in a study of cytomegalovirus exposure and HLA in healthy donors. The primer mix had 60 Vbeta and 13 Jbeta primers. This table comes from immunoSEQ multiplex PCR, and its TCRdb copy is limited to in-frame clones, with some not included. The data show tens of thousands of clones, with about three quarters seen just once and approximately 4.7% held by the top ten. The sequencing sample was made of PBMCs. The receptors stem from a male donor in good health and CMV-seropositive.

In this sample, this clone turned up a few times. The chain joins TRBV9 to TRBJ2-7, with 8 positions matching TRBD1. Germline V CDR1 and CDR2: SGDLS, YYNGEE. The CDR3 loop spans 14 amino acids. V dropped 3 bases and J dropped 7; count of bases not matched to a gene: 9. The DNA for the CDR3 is TGTGCCAGCAGCGCGACGACAGGGGCATCAGAGCAGTACTTC. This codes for CASSATTGASEQYF.

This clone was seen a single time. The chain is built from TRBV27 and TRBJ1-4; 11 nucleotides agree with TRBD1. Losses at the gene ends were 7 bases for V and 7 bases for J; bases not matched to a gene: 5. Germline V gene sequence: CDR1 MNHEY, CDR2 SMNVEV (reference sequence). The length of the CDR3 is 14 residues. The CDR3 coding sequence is TGTGCCAGCAAGCGGGACAGGGGGATTGAAAAACTGTTTTTT. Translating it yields CASKRDRGIEKLFF.